Given below is one T cell receptor beta chain in context. The antigen remains undetermined. The sample originates from a study of vaccination effects on CD4 cells after COVID-19. Antigen-specific CD4+ T cells expanded by the ViraFEST assay with viral peptide pools were then sequenced. When around nine days of culture had elapsed, CD4+ T cells were isolated. The person's infection with SARS-CoV-2, confirmed by PCR, took place between March and December 2020. A few million PBMC were seeded per well and grown in the presence of around 10 IU/ml IL-2 and about 10 ug/ml peptides. IL-2 medium took the place of half the medium on both days 3 and 7. General study findings and limits: For convalescents, most of the spike-reactive clones seen post-vaccine were new vaccine-induced clones. Infection-derived and vaccine-derived clones contracted markedly late after vaccination.

Here immunoSEQ multiplex PCR was the method, and the copy in TCRdb shows in-frame clones only, minus some. The repertoire includes 35,000 to 40,000 clones, approximately 72% of them detected once, and over 15% sits in the top ten. Germline CDR1 MNHEY, CDR2 SVGEGT. CDR3 length: 16 residues. Trimming pared 4 bases from V and 0 bases from J, leaving 13 bases between. This chain connects TRBV6-2 or TRBV6-3 to TRBJ2-1; D is undetermined. This clonotype was sampled from a human donor who had a prior SARS-CoV-2 infection. Sequenced material: CD4+ T cells from PBMCs cultured with HCoV-NL63 spike peptides, taken before COVID-19 vaccination. The CDR3 protein is CASSWAESNSYNEQFF. The CDR3 coding sequence is TGTGCCAGCAGTTGGGCGGAAAGCAACTCCTACAATGAGCAGTTCTTC.